This T cell receptor beta chain stems from a study of blood T cell repertoires in COVID-19 (dated by TCRdb to about 2020). Regarding the study in general: The collaborator samples originated in the United States, Italy and Spain and spanned the acute and convalescent phases of COVID-19. The prospective study material was composed of cDNA or gDNA derived from T cells, B-cell-depleted T cells, or PBMCs. Deeply sampled blood TCRbeta repertoires from subjects exposed to, actively infected with, or recovered from COVID-19 were included in the dataset. The repertoires were released in a freely available public database intended as a resource for research on the immune response to SARS-CoV-2. Samples came from the ongoing ImmuneRACE study (first 160 participants) plus 1,254 subjects from 6 global collaborators. Sample metadata almost always included a de-identified subject ID, COVID-19 status, age in years and sex. Where available, HLA class I and class II types were taken from metadata supplied by the sample provider and were not determined by assay-based typing.

TCRbeta CDR3 regions were amplified from genomic DNA by means of the immunoSEQ Assay, a bias-controlled multiplex PCR. As for the authors' bioinformatics: The number of nucleated cells in each sample was estimated from the amplification of reference gene primers within the assay. To quantify the absolute abundance of each unique TCRbeta CDR3 rearrangement, sequence reads were collapsed and filtered. For each sample, productive Simpson clonality was calculated by taking the square root of Simpson's diversity index across productive rearrangements. In TCRdb, the immuneACCESS table is reduced to in-frame sequences with V and J assigned. These tables do not hold every clone; where another copy was compared, an unresolved V gene accounts for under half, and the others remain unexplained. Clonal size and the V and J genes are those of that table, whereas D and trimming came from the DNA. The sample includes roughly 20,000 clones, with roughly 91% observed a single time. Less than 6% of the sample rests with the top ten.

What the research found in general, with its limitations: The quantity of clinical and demographic metadata differed by source and by participant and was supplied without curation.

Whole blood was collected in K2EDTA tubes by collaborating institutions according to the institutions' own protocols. Collaborator samples were shipped for TCRbeta analysis as frozen whole blood, isolated PBMCs, or DNA extracted from either sample type. As to this clone: Its antigen remains unidentified. Base qualities are missing; no much larger clone stands one base away.

Sequencing was done on a sample of peripheral blood. This receptor was identified in a human donor in a cohort sampled during active COVID-19.

Here the CDR3 is given as CASRGRQGAYEQYF. The nucleotides read TGTGCCAGCAGGGGCCGACAGGGGGCGTACGAGCAGTACTTC. This chain is built from TRBV6-5 and TRBJ2-7, with 10 bases in between that match TRBD1. CDR1 is given as MNHEY and CDR2 as SVGAGI, both from the germline V gene. Trimming removed 6 bases from V and 4 bases from J; the gene matches leave 6 bases unexplained. Measured from the cysteine to the phenylalanine, the CDR3 is 14 residues long. Only the CDR3 region is kept as DNA, spanning 42 bases read in frame from base 1.